The rows below give T cell receptor beta chains drawn from one sample of a study of T cells in Graves' hyperthyroidism and ophthalmopathy. MiXCR was run by TCRdb on the multiplex PCR reads, yielding one entry per CDR3 protein. Among hundreds of thousands of distinct CDR3 sequences listed, roughly 15% were seen once. Sequenced input: blood. The receptors derive from a woman in her fifties or sixties with Graves' ophthalmopathy. CDR3s include the opening cysteine and the closing phenylalanine or tryptophan. The D gene is left open where the match is weak. Only some rows state a clone size, as once, few, many or a class for expanded clones.

j_call d_call v_call clone_size cdr3_nt cdr3_aa
TRBJ2-1 TRBD2 TRBV28 many TGTGCCAGCAGTAGCCCCGGGGTAGCGGGAGCCGAGAATGAGCAGTTCTTC CASSSPGVAGAENEQFF
TRBJ1-1 . TRBV28 many TGTGCCAGCAGTAAGGGCAGTAACATGAACACTGAAGCTTTCTTT CASSKGSNMNTEAFF
TRBJ2-2 TRBD2 TRBV5-1 many TGCGCCAGCAGGATCGGGACTAGCGTCGCCGGGGAGCTGTTTTTT CASRIGTSVAGELFF
TRBJ2-3 . TRBV7-2 few TGTGCCAGCAGCCCGACAGTACCATCGGATACGCAGTATTTT CASSPTVPSDTQYF
TRBJ1-5 TRBD1 TRBV2 many TGTGCCAGCAGTGACCTGGACAGGGGAAGGGGGCCCCAGCATTTT CASSDLDRGRGPQHF
TRBJ1-1 TRBD1 TRBV12-3/TRBV12-4 many TGTGCCAGCAGTCGATCCGGGACAGACACTGAAGCTTTCTTT CASSRSGTDTEAFF
TRBJ2-7 . TRBV28 many TGTGCCAGCAGCCCGACGGACAGCAGCTCCTACGAGCAGTACTTC CASSPTDSSSYEQYF
TRBJ1-4 . TRBV6-2/TRBV6-3 . TGTGCCAGCAGTGGACCGGGGGGAAGGGATGAAAAACTGTTTTTT CASSGPGGRDEKLFF
TRBJ2-5 . TRBV3-1 many TGTGCCAGCAGCCAAAGGGCTGGCGGGATGGAGACCCAGTACTTC CASSQRAGGMETQYF
TRBJ2-1 TRBD2 TRBV12-5 many TGTGCTAGTGGTTTGGGTCTAGCGGGAGGTGGTGAGCAGTTCTTC CASGLGLAGGGEQFF
TRBJ2-6 . TRBV4-1 once TGCGCCAGCAGCCTGGCAGCCAGCTCTGGGGCCAACGTCCTGACTTTC CASSLAASSGANVLTF
TRBJ2-3 . TRBV7-2 many TGTGCCAGCAGCTTAGTCAGAGATACGCAGTATTTT CASSLVRDTQYF
TRBJ2-1 . TRBV11-2 many TGTGCCAGCAGCTTAGAGGGGGGCCAATACAATGAGCAGTTCTTC CASSLEGGQYNEQFF
TRBJ2-5 . TRBV28 many TGTGCCAGCAGTTTATCCGGGAACAACCAAGAGACCCAGTACTTC CASSLSGNNQETQYF
TRBJ2-1 TRBD2 TRBV28 . TGTGCCAGCAGCATACTAGCGGGAGGGCCGAGTAATGAGCAGTTCTTC CASSILAGGPSNEQFF
TRBJ2-2 TRBD2 TRBV24-1 . TGTGCCACCCGGAGCGGGGTTAACACCGGGGAGCTGTTTTTT CATRSGVNTGELFF
TRBJ2-1 TRBD1 TRBV20-1 . TGCAGTGCGAAGAGACGACAGGGGGCAGGGTACAATGAGCAGTTCTTC CSAKRRQGAGYNEQFF
TRBJ2-3 TRBD2 TRBV10-1 many TGCGCCAGCAGCCTGACTAGCAGTCGCACAGATACGCAGTATTTT CASSLTSSRTDTQYF
TRBJ1-6 TRBD1 TRBV20-1 few TGCAGTGCCCCGGGACAGGGGAATTCACCCCTCCACTTT CSAPGQGNSPLHF
TRBJ2-5 TRBD1 TRBV27 . TGTGCCAGCAGCGTGGTTGGACAGGGAGAGACCCAGTGCTTC CASSVVGQGETQCF
TRBJ1-3 TRBD1 TRBV11-2 . TGTGCCAGCAGCCTAAATCGGGACAGTAAAAACACCATATATTTT CASSLNRDSKNTIYF
TRBJ2-1 . TRBV6-1 many TGTGCCAGCAGTCCCCCGACGAGCGCCCCGCAGTACAATGAGCAGTTCTTC CASSPPTSAPQYNEQFF
TRBJ1-1 TRBD1 TRBV18 many TGTGCCAGCTCACCAAGACAGGGGGATATTGACACTGAAGCTTTCTTT CASSPRQGDIDTEAFF